This T cell receptor beta chain emerged from a study of T cell repertoires in ileal Crohn's disease. Whole-study findings and limits: Clonal expansions were more frequent in active smokers than non-smokers at surgery.

Turning to this clone: Its antigen is undetermined.

Generated by immunoSEQ multiplex PCR, the TCRdb table keeps only in-frame clones and is missing some. The sample has 15,000 to 20,000 clones; 72% are singletons. The specimen was ileal tissue. The clonotype comes from an adult with Crohn's disease.

DNA of the CDR3: TGTGCCAGCAGCTTAGTTTCACCTCAACTCATGAACACTGAAGCTTTCTTT. Translation: CASSLVSPQLMNTEAFF. V gene TRBV11-2 combines with J gene TRBJ1-1; D not certain. Trimming took off 1 base at V and 0 bases at J, with 15 bases between the two ends. The length of the CDR3 is 17 residues. From germline, CDR1 is SGHAT and CDR2 FQNNGV.